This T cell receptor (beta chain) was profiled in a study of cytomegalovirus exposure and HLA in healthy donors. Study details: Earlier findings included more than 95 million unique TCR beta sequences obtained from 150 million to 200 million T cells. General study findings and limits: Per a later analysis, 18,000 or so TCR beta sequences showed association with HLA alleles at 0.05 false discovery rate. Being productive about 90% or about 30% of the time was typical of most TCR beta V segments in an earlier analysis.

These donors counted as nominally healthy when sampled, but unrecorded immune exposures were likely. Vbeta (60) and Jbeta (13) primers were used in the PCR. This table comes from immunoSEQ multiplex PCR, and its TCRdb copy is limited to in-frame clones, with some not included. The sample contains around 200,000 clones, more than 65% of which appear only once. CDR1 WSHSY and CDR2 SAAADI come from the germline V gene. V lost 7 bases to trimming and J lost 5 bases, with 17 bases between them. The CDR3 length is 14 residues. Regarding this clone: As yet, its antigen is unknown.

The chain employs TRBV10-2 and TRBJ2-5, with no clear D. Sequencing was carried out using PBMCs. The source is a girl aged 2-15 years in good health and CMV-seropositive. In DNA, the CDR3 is TGCGCCAGCACCGGTGGGCTATCCTCGGAGACCCAGTACTTC. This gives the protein CASTGGLSSETQYF.